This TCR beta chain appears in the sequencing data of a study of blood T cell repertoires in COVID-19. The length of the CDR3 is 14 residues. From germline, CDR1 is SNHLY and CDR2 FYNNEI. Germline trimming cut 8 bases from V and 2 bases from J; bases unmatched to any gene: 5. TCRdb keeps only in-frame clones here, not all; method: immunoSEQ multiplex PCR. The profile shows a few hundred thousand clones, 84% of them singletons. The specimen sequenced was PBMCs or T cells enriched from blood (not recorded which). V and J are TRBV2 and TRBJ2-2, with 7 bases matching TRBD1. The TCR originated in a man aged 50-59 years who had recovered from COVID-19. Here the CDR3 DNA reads TGTGCCAGCGGAAGGGACAGCAACACCGGGGAGCTGTTTTTT. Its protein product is CASGRDSNTGELFF.